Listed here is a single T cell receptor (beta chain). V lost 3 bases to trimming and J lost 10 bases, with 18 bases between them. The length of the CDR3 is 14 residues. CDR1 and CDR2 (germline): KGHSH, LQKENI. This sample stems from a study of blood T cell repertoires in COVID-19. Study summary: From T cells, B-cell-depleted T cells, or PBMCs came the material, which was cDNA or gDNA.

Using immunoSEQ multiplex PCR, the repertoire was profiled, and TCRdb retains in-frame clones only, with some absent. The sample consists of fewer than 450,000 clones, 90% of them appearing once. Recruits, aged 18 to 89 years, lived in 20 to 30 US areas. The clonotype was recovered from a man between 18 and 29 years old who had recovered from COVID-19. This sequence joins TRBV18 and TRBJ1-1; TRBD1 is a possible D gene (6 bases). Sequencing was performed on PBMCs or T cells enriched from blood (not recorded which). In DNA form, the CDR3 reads TGTGCCAGCTCACCCCCGGGCCAAGGGGGGGGAGCTTTCTTT. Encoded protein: CASSPPGQGGGAFF.